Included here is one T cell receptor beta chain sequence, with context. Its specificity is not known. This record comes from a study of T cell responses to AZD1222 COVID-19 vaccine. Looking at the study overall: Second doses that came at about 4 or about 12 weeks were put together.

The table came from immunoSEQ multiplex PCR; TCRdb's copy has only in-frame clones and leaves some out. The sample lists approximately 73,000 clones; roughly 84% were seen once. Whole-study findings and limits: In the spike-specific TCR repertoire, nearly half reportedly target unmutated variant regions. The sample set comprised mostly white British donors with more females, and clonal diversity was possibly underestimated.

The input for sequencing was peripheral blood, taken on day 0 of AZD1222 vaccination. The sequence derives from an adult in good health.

CDR3 in amino acids: CASRQTNYGYTF. Here the CDR3 DNA reads TGTGCCAGCCGACAGACTAACTATGGCTACACCTTC. The chain is built from TRBV28 and TRBJ1-2, with D possibly TRBD1 on 5 matching bases. This CDR3 region has 12 residues. CDR1 is MDHEN and CDR2 is SYDVKM in the germline V gene. Trimming took off 8 bases at V and 0 bases at J, with 7 bases between the two ends.